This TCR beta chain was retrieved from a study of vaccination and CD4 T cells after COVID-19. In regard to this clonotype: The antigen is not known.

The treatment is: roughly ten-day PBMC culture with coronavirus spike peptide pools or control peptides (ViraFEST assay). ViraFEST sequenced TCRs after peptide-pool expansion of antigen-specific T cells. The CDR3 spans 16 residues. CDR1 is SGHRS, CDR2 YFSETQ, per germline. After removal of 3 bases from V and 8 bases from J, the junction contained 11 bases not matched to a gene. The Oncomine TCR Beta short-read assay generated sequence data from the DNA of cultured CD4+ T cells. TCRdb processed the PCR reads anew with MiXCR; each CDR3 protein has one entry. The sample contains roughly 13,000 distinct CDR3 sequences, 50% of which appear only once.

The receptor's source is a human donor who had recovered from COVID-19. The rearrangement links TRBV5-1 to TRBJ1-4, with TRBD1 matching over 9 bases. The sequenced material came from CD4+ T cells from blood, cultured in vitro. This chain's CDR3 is CASSSYIQGAGEKLFF. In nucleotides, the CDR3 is TGCGCCAGCAGCTCCTACATACAGGGGGCTGGCGAAAAACTGTTTTTT. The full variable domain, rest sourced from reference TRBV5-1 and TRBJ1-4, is KAGVTQTPRYLIKTRGQQVTLSCSPISGHRSVSWYQQTPGQGLQFLFEYFSETQRNKGNFPGRFSGRQFSNSRSEMNVSTLELGDSALYLCASSSYIQGAGEKLFFGSGTQLSVL.